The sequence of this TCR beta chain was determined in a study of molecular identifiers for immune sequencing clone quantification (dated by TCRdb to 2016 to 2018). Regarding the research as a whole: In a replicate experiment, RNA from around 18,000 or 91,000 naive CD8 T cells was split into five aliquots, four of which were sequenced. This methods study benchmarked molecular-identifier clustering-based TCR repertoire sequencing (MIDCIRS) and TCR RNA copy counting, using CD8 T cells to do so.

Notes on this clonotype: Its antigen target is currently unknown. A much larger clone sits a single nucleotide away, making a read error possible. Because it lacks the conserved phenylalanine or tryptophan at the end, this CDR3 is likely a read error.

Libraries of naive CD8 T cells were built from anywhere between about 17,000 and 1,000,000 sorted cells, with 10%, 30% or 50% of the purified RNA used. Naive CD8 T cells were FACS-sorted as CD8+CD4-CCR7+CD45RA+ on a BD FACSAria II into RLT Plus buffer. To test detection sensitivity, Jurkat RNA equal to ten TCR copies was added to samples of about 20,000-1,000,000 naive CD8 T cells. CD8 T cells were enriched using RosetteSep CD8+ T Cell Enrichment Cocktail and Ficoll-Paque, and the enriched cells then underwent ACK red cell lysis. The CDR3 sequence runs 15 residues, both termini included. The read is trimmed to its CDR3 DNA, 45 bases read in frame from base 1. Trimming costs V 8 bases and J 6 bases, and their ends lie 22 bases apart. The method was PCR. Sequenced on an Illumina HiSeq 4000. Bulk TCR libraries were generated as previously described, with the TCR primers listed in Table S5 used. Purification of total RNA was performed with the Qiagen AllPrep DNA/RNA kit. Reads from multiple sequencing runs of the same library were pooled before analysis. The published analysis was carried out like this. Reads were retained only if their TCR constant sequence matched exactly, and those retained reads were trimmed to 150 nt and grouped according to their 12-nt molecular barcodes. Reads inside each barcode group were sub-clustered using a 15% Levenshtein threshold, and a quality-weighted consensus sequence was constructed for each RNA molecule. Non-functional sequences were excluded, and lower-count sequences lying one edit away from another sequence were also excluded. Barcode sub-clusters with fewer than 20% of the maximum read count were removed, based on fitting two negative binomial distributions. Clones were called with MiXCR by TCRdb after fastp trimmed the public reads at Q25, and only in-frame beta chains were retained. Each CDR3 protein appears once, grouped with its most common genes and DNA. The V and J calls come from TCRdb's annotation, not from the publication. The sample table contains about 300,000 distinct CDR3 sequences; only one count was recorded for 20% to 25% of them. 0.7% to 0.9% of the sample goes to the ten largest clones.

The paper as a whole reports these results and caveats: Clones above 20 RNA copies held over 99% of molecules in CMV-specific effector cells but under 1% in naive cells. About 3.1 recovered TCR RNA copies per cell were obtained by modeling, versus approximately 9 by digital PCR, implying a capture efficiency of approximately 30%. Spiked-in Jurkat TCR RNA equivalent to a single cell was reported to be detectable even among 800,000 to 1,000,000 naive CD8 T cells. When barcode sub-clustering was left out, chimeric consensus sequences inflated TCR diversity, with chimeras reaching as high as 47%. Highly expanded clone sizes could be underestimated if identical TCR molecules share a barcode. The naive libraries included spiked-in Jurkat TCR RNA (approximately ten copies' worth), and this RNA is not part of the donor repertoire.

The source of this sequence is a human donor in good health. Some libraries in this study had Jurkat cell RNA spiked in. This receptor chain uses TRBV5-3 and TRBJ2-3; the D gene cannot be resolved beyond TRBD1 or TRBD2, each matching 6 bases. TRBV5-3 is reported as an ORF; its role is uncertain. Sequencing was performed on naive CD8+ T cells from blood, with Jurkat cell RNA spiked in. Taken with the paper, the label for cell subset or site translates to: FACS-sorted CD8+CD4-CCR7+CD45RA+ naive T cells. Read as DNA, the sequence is TGTGCCAGCAGCCCTCTTGGGGGGCCGGGGGATACGCAGTATCTT. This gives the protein CASSPLGGPGDTQYL.